The entry below gives a single T cell receptor (beta chain) sequence along with its context. Trimming removed 4 bases from V and 0 bases from J; junction bases left unmatched: 10. The CDR3 length is 19 residues. The V gene's germline CDR1 is SGHDN and CDR2 FVKESK. This entry belongs to a study of blood T cell repertoires in COVID-19. As for the study in general: Collection of acute and convalescent COVID-19 samples took place in the United States, Italy and Spain. Sources were T cells, B-cell-depleted T cells, or PBMCs; the material itself was cDNA or gDNA.

The authors' processing: Amplification of reference gene primers provided the estimated nucleated cell counts. Profiling relied on immunoSEQ multiplex PCR, and the TCRdb table lists in-frame clones only, not all of them. V, J and clone size were drawn from that table, and D and trimming were deduced from the DNA. Of more than 400,000 clones listed, roughly 88% were seen once; the top ten hold roughly 3.1%. Source material: peripheral blood. The receptor's source is a human donor in a cohort sampled during active COVID-19. The V and J genes are TRBV14 and TRBJ2-6; 9 positions match TRBD1. The CDR3 region is CASSLTGETGGSGANVLTF. The CDR3 nucleotides are TGTGCCAGCAGCCTGACCGGGGAGACAGGGGGCTCTGGGGCCAACGTCCTGACTTTC.